These T cell receptor beta chains were read from a single sample in a study of shared clonotypes between healthy human individuals. Assay: immunoSEQ multiplex PCR; the TCRdb copy retains only in-frame clones and omits some. The sample lists about 1.1 million clones, around 78% occurring once. Sequenced: memory CD4+ T cells from PBMCs. The receptors were sampled from a man between 18 and 29 years old in good health. Some clones in this sample may be carry-over from other donors' samples. The CDR3 runs from the conserved cysteine through the conserved F or W. A D gene is named only where the DNA matches it firmly. Rows may omit the clone size; those that give it use once, few, many or a size class.

d_call	clone_size	v_call	j_call	cdr3_aa	cdr3_nt
TRBD2	.	TRBV5-1	TRBJ2-1	CASSLVGGGNEQFF	TGCGCCAGCAGCTTGGTTGGCGGGGGCAATGAGCAGTTCTTC
.	.	TRBV10-1	TRBJ2-7	CASSGPNKDRAYEQYF	TGCGCCAGCAGCGGTCCTAATAAGGACAGAGCCTACGAGCAGTACTTC
TRBD2	many	TRBV7-2	TRBJ2-1	CASSLRLAGGPYNEQFF	TGTGCCAGCAGCTTGAGGCTAGCGGGAGGGCCCTACAATGAGCAGTTCTTC
.	.	TRBV5-1	TRBJ2-2	CASSLYPPGNPGELFF	TGCGCCAGCAGCTTGTACCCCCCAGGGAATCCCGGGGAGCTGTTTTTT
TRBD2	.	TRBV9	TRBJ2-1	CASSRPGLAGVGNEQFF	TGTGCCAGCAGCCGTCCGGGGCTAGCGGGAGTGGGGAATGAGCAGTTCTTC
TRBD1	.	TRBV6-5	TRBJ1-1	CASSYSGQGSEAFF	TGTGCCAGCAGTTACTCGGGACAGGGCTCTGAAGCTTTCTTT
.	.	TRBV6-4	TRBJ2-7	CASSAPVGTDTYEQYF	TGTGCCAGCAGTGCCCCAGTCGGGACTGATACCTACGAGCAGTACTTC
.	.	TRBV6-5	TRBJ1-3	CASTQGPTSGNTIYF	TGTGCCAGCACCCAAGGACCTACCTCTGGAAACACCATATATTTT
.	.	TRBV25-1	TRBJ1-4	CASTRGHREPSNEKLFF	TGTGCCAGCACCCGGGGGCACAGGGAGCCCTCTAATGAAAAACTGTTTTTT
.	.	TRBV23-1	TRBJ2-7	CASSPMTARNYEQYF	TGCGCCAGCAGTCCGATGACAGCTCGGAACTACGAGCAGTACTTC
.	.	TRBV7-3	TRBJ1-5	CASSNRVPYSNQPQHF	TGTGCCAGCAGCAACCGGGTCCCATATAGCAATCAGCCCCAGCATTTT
TRBD2	.	TRBV6-1	TRBJ2-7	CASSELPSGSRYEQYF	TGTGCCAGCAGTGAACTCCCTAGCGGGAGCAGGTACGAGCAGTACTTC
TRBD2	.	TRBV10-3	TRBJ2-5	CAISEFAGGPQETQYF	TGTGCCATCAGTGAGTTCGCGGGAGGTCCCCAAGAGACCCAGTACTTC
.	.	TRBV18	TRBJ1-2	CASSPGSSYGYTF	TGTGCCAGCTCACCAGGCAGCTCCTATGGCTACACCTTC
.	.	TRBV20-1	TRBJ2-2	CSAKDTGELFF	TGCAGTGCTAAAGACACCGGGGAGCTGTTTTTT
.	once	TRBV5-1	TRBJ1-4	CASSLKGRDEKLFF	TGCGCCAGCAGCTTGAAGGGGAGGGATGAAAAACTGTTTTTT
TRBD2	.	TRBV5-1	TRBJ2-7	CASSPGLAGGMQYF	TGCGCCAGCAGCCCGGGACTAGCGGGAGGGATGCAGTACTTC
.	.	TRBV2	TRBJ1-5	CASSDLDSYQPQHF	TGTGCCAGCAGCGACTTGGACAGTTATCAGCCCCAGCATTTT
.	.	TRBV5-8	TRBJ2-1	CASSPLALGEQFF	TGTGCCAGCAGCCCCCTCGCGTTAGGTGAGCAGTTCTTC
.	.	TRBV7-2	TRBJ2-3	CASSLGSYTDTQYF	TGTGCCAGCAGCTTAGGCTCCTACACAGATACGCAGTATTTT
.	.	TRBV14	TRBJ2-1	CASSQVRGNEQFF	TGTGCCAGCAGCCAAGTTCGGGGAAATGAGCAGTTCTTC
TRBD1	.	TRBV5-5	TRBJ2-5	CASSVRQGVQETQYF	TGTGCCAGCAGCGTTAGACAGGGCGTCCAAGAGACCCAGTACTTC
TRBD2	.	TRBV30	TRBJ2-1	CAWSRIAGKGSSYNEQFF	TGTGCCTGGAGTAGGATAGCGGGGAAGGGCAGCTCCTACAATGAGCAGTTCTTC
.	.	TRBV19	TRBJ1-2	CASKAEVRGYTF	TGTGCCAGTAAGGCGGAGGTGAGGGGCTACACCTTC
.	.	TRBV4-3	TRBJ1-2	CASSQVLRDGYTF	TGCGCCAGCAGCCAAGTGTTAAGGGACGGCTACACCTTC